This entry describes one T cell receptor (beta chain). What it recognizes is unknown. Looked up from germline, CDR1 is LGHNA and CDR2 is YNFKEQ. The CDR3 length is 16 residues. The V and J ends lost 4 bases and 7 bases, in that order; junction bases with no gene match: 12. This record comes from a study of cytomegalovirus exposure and HLA in healthy donors. Study-level results: Later genetic work tied a missense DCLRE1C variant to beta-chain V and J trimming. Because they were indistinguishable, some V segments, including TRBV6-2 and TRBV6-3, were excluded. The investigators catalogued 150 or so TCR beta chains as cytomegalovirus-associated.

Amplification used 60 Vbeta primers and 13 Jbeta primers. Measured with immunoSEQ multiplex PCR; TCRdb has only the in-frame clones, and not every one. The sample has around 210,000 clones, 65% to 85% seen once. This chain connects TRBV4-2 to TRBJ2-2; 7 bases are shared with TRBD2. The clonotype comes from a man aged 45-65 years in good health and CMV-seronegative. The specimen sequenced was PBMCs. The DNA of the CDR3 is TGTGCCAGCAGCCCCAGCAGCGGGAAATACGGCGGGGAGCTGTTTTTT. Amino acids: CASSPSSGKYGGELFF.